These 32 T cell receptor beta chains came from one sample sequenced in a study of cytomegalovirus exposure and HLA in healthy donors. The primer mix had 60 Vbeta and 13 Jbeta primers. Libraries were prepared by immunoSEQ multiplex PCR; TCRdb keeps only in-frame clonotypes and omits some of them. The sample holds around 300,000 clones, roughly 90% seen once. The sequenced material came from PBMCs. The receptors come from a woman between 18 and 29 years old in good health and CMV-seronegative.

The chain uses TRBV19 and TRBJ2-2; D might be TRBD2 (5 bases). V was pared by 1 base and J by 4 bases, with 16 bases between. CDR3 length: 17 residues. The germline V gene encodes CDR1 LNHDA and CDR2 SQIVND (reference sequence). In DNA form, the CDR3 reads TGTGCCAGTAGTATAGGACTATTAGGAGGTTTCACCGGGGAGCTGTTTTTT. Translation gives CASSIGLLGGFTGELFF.

The gene calls are TRBV27 and TRBJ1-3; D is unclear. The ends were cut back, 4 bases at V and 2 bases at J, with 9 bases in the middle. CDR3 length: 14 amino acids. CDR1 is MNHEY, CDR2 SMNVEV, per germline (reference sequence). The CDR3 is CASSSLGAGNTIYF. DNA of the CDR3: TGTGCCAGCAGTTCATTGGGAGCTGGAAACACCATATATTTT.

The chain carries TRBV4-1 and TRBJ2-4; D might be TRBD1 (5 bases). This CDR3 is built from 19 residues. The V end was cut by 0 bases, the J end by 5 bases, with 23 bases between. CDR1 and CDR2 (germline): MGHRA, YSYEKL. The CDR3 nucleotides are TGCGCCAGCAGCCAAGAAACAGGCGGAGCGAGGTTGGGCGAAAACATTCAGTACTTC. Protein sequence: CASSQETGGARLGENIQYF.

The chain combines TRBV4-2 with TRBJ2-3, with D perhaps TRBD2 (6 bases). The V end lost 4 bases, the J end lost 2 bases, and 13 bases lay between the germline ends. The CDR3 totals 15 residues. The germline V gene encodes CDR1 LGHNA and CDR2 YNFKEQ. The CDR3 coding sequence is TGTGCCAGCAGCCCCCTGGGGGGTAACACAGATACGCAGTATTTT. It specifies CASSPLGGNTDTQYF.

The rearrangement joins TRBV6-1 to TRBJ1-2; D possibly corresponds to TRBD1 (6 bases). Germline values: CDR1 MNHNS, CDR2 SASEGT. V lost 2 bases and J lost 6, with 13 bases in between. The CDR3 is 14 amino acids. The CDR3 bases are TGTGCCAGCAGTGAACCGTACAGGGACCATGGCTACACCTTC. This translates into CASSEPYRDHGYTF.

This chain uses TRBV18 with TRBJ1-4, with 7 bases fitting TRBD1. The CDR3 loop spans 15 amino acids. After removal of 4 bases from V and 3 bases from J, the junction contained 5 bases not matched to a gene. CDR1 is KGHSH, CDR2 LQKENI, per germline. The CDR3 DNA reads as TGTGCCAGCTCACTCCACAGGGGTCCTAATGAAAAACTGTTTTTT. The encoded protein is CASSLHRGPNEKLFF.

DNA of the CDR3: TGCGCCAGCAGTGCCCCCAACTCTGGAAACACCATATATTTT. It encodes CASSAPNSGNTIYF. V is TRBV10-2 and J is TRBJ1-3; D is unclear. The germline gives CDR1 WSHSY, CDR2 SAAADI. Trimming took off 4 bases at V and 0 bases at J, with 7 bases between the two ends. This CDR3 has 14 residues.

The genes are TRBV10-3 and TRBJ2-7; D may be TRBD1 (5 bases). The CDR3 length is 13 residues. CDR1 is ENHRY and CDR2 is SYGVKD in the germline V gene. The V gene lost 4 bases and the J gene lost 2 bases, with 9 bases spanning the gap. CDR3 amino acids: CAISGETAYEQYF. The CDR3 coding sequence is TGTGCCATCAGTGGAGAGACAGCCTACGAGCAGTACTTC.

The genes are TRBV6-1 and TRBJ1-5; D perhaps matches TRBD1 (5 bases). V lost 6 bases and J lost 7, with 19 bases in between. Germline V gene lookup returns CDR1 MNHNS and CDR2 SASEGT. CDR3 length equals 15 residues. CDR3 loop: CASRAGRGMYQPQHF. CDR3 nucleotide sequence: TGTGCCAGCAGAGCAGGGCGCGGCATGTACCAGCCCCAGCATTTT.

The chain employs TRBV7-9 and TRBJ2-3; 11 bases match TRBD2. Germline V lookup: CDR1 SEHNR, CDR2 FQNEAQ (reference sequence). The length of the CDR3 is 17 residues. With 0 bases clipped from V and 5 bases from J, the junction kept 7 bases outside the gene matches. CDR3: CASSLAITSGGIDTQYF. The CDR3 DNA reads as TGTGCCAGCAGCTTAGCAATAACTAGCGGGGGCATAGATACGCAGTATTTT.

The chain employs TRBV12-5 and TRBJ1-5, with D possibly TRBD1 on 5 matching bases. Looked up from germline, CDR1 is LGHNT and CDR2 is FRNRAP. V was pared by 7 bases and J by 1 base, with 14 bases between. This CDR3 region has 15 residues. DNA of the CDR3: TGTGCTAGTGCCTCCGGGGCGGGAAGCAATCAGCCCCAGCATTTT. This encodes CASASGAGSNQPQHF.

The rearrangement uses TRBV7-7 and TRBJ2-1; 7 nucleotides match TRBD1. Germline V CDR1 and CDR2: SSHAT, FNYEAQ (reference sequence). The V and J ends lost 5 bases and 7 bases, in that order; junction bases with no gene match: 5. The CDR3 covers 13 residues. The CDR3 protein is CASSAAQGNEQFF. CDR3 coding DNA: TGTGCCAGCAGCGCCGCACAGGGGAATGAGCAGTTCTTC.

The rearrangement joins TRBV4-1 to TRBJ2-7; tentatively, D is TRBD2 (5 bases). The V gene's germline CDR1 is MGHRA and CDR2 YSYEKL. V gave up 1 base and J gave up 1 base, with 8 bases separating them. The CDR3 spans 14 residues. CDR3: CASSQVDYSYEQYF. CDR3 nucleotides: TGCGCCAGCAGCCAAGTAGACTATTCCTACGAGCAGTACTTC.

V usage is TRBV4-2 and J usage is TRBJ1-2; 7 bases fit TRBD1. V lost 1 base to trimming and J lost 5 bases; unmatched junction nucleotides: 4. The CDR3 is 14 residues long. CDR1 is LGHNA, CDR2 YNFKEQ, per germline. CDR3 residues: CASSQGQGSYGYTF. For the CDR3, the DNA is TGTGCCAGCAGCCAAGGACAGGGTAGTTATGGCTACACCTTC.

The CDR3 loop is CAWSPGGARQRTDTQYF. The CDR3, as DNA: TGTGCCTGGTCCCCGGGGGGGGCAAGGCAACGCACAGATACGCAGTATTTT. The rearrangement links TRBV30 to TRBJ2-3; 8 bases are a match to TRBD2. Trimming took 5 bases from V and 1 from J; bases not matched to a gene: 14. The germline gives CDR1 GTSNPN, CDR2 SVGIG (reference sequence). The CDR3 has 17 residues.

The chain is built from TRBV13 and TRBJ2-3, with TRBD2 matching 11 bases. V was clipped by 6 bases and J by 0 bases; unmatched bases: 8. Germline lookup yields CDR1 PRHDT and CDR2 FYEKMQ (reference sequence). CDR3 length equals 17 residues. CDR3 sequence (DNA): TGTGCCAGCAGTGGACTAGCGGGCAACTCTAGCACAGATACGCAGTATTTT. The encoded protein is CASSGLAGNSSTDTQYF.

This chain joins TRBV12-5 and TRBJ1-2; D gene ambiguous. V was shortened by 3 bases and J by 8 bases, with 16 bases between the two germline ends. Germline V gene data show CDR1 as LGHNT and CDR2 as FRNRAP. This CDR3 is 14 amino acids long. The CDR3 coding sequence is TGTGCTAGTGGTTTTACTACCAGATCCGAGGGCTACACCTTC. It translates to CASGFTTRSEGYTF.

DNA of the CDR3: TGCAGTGCTATACAGGTTCATGGCTACACCTTC. Protein product: CSAIQVHGYTF. The rearrangement uses TRBV20-1 and TRBJ1-2; tentatively, D is TRBD1 (5 bases). V was cut by 4 bases and J by 6 bases, with 9 bases left in between. The CDR3 is 11 amino acids. In germline, CDR1 is DFQATT, CDR2 SNEGSKA (reference sequence).

Here the CDR3 reads CASSFQMKETQYF. The CDR3, as DNA: TGTGCCAGCAGCTTCCAGATGAAAGAGACCCAGTACTTC. The rearrangement joins TRBV5-6 to TRBJ2-5; D call uncertain. The CDR3 extends over 13 amino acids. Germline-derived CDR1 and CDR2 are SGHDT and YYEEEE. Trimming removed 2 bases from V and 3 bases from J, with 8 bases in between. The whole variable domain, remainder taken from reference TRBV5-6 and TRBJ2-5, is DAGVTQSPTHLIKTRGQQVTLRCSPKSGHDTVSWYQQALGQGPQFIFQYYEEEERQRGNFPDRFSGHQFPNYSSELNVNALLLGDSALYLCASSFQMKETQYFGPGTRLLVL.

The chain is built from TRBV7-8 and TRBJ2-5; TRBD2 matches 7 bases. Germline V gene data show CDR1 as SGHVS and CDR2 as FQNEAQ. This CDR3 is 13 amino acids long. After removal of 1 base from V and 11 bases from J, the junction contained 7 bases not matched to a gene. CDR3 sequence: CASSLVGEGQQYF. CDR3 coding DNA: TGTGCCAGCAGCTTAGTGGGGGAGGGGCAGCAGTACTTC.

V gene TRBV5-1 combines with J gene TRBJ2-3; perhaps TRBD2 as D (5 bases). CDR1 is SGHRS and CDR2 is YFSETQ in the germline V gene. Trimming pared 1 base from V and 5 bases from J, leaving 11 bases between. The CDR3 consists of 14 residues. In DNA form, the CDR3 reads TGCGCCAGCAGCTTGAGTAGCGATGGAGATACGCAGTATTTT. As protein: CASSLSSDGDTQYF.

The chain joins TRBV10-3 to TRBJ1-1; no clear D. CDR3 length equals 16 residues. Trimming took 0 bases from V and 3 from J, leaving 14 bases between them. CDR1 is ENHRY, CDR2 SYGVKD, per germline. CDR3 amino acids: CAISESRSGFDTEAFF. The CDR3 DNA is TGTGCCATCAGTGAGTCGAGGTCTGGGTTTGACACTGAAGCTTTCTTT.

This chain links TRBV9 with TRBJ2-2, with 9 bases identical to TRBD2. This CDR3 has 15 residues. Trimming took 0 bases from V and 8 from J; bases not matched to a gene: 5. CDR1 and CDR2 (germline): SGDLS, YYNGEE. In nucleotides, the CDR3 is TGTGCCAGCAGCGTAGGGGGACTAGCAAGGGGGGAGCTGTTTTTT. Amino acid sequence: CASSVGGLARGELFF.

The V gene is TRBV13, the J gene TRBJ2-1; tentative D call: TRBD1 (7 bases). Germline loops: CDR1 PRHDT, CDR2 FYEKMQ (reference sequence). This CDR3 has 13 amino acids. Trimming cost V 7 bases and J 5 bases, with 12 bases left between them. The DNA for the CDR3 is TGTGCCAGCACCCAGGGGGAGGACAATGAGCAGTTCTTC. It translates to CASTQGEDNEQFF.

This chain connects TRBV13 to TRBJ2-7, with 9 bases that match TRBD2. After removal of 2 bases from V and 2 bases from J, the junction contained 16 bases not matched to a gene. This CDR3 comprises 19 residues. From germline, CDR1 is PRHDT and CDR2 FYEKMQ (reference sequence). CDR3 region: CASSLWGAGGAKQAYEQYF. CDR3 DNA: TGTGCCAGCAGCTTATGGGGAGCGGGGGGCGCCAAACAAGCCTACGAGCAGTACTTC. Complete variable domain (other parts from reference TRBV13 and TRBJ2-7): AAGVIQSPRHLIKEKRETATLKCYPIPRHDTVYWYQQGPGQDPQFLISFYEKMQSDKGSIPDRFSAQQFSDYHSELNMSSLELGDSALYFCASSLWGAGGAKQAYEQYFGPGTRLTVT.

The chain uses TRBV9 and TRBJ2-5; 16 positions match TRBD2. The CDR3 spans 18 residues. From germline, CDR1 is SGDLS and CDR2 YYNGEE. The trim removed 4 bases at V and 4 bases at J, leaving 10 bases unmatched. CDR3: CASSTPGTSGGAGETQYF. The CDR3 DNA reads as TGTGCCAGCAGCACTCCCGGGACTAGCGGGGGGGCCGGAGAGACCCAGTACTTC.

The chain employs TRBV7-3 and TRBJ2-1; D possibly corresponds to TRBD2 (6 bases). V was shortened by 3 bases and J by 2 bases, with 20 bases between the two germline ends. The CDR3 contains 18 residues. Germline CDR1 reads SGHTA; CDR2 reads FQGTGA. The CDR3 bases are TGTGCCAGCAGCTTTGGGGGTAGCGGACCCAGGGCCTACAATGAGCAGTTCTTC. Amino acids: CASSFGGSGPRAYNEQFF. The full variable domain, rest sourced from reference TRBV7-3 and TRBJ2-1, is GAGVSQTPSNKVTEKGKYVELRCDPISGHTALYWYRQSLGQGPEFLIYFQGTGAADDSGLPNDRFFAVRPEGSVSTLKIQRTERGDSAVYLCASSFGGSGPRAYNEQFFGPGTRLTVL.

CDR3 sequence: CASSRGQYYNSPLHF. In DNA, the CDR3 is TGTGCCAGTAGTAGGGGACAGTACTATAATTCACCCCTCCACTTT. The chain carries TRBV19 and TRBJ1-6, with TRBD1 matching over 7 bases. CDR1 and CDR2 (germline): LNHDA, SQIVND (reference sequence). Germline trimming cut 4 bases from V and 3 bases from J; bases unmatched to any gene: 3. This CDR3 is 15 amino acids long. Full variable domain (remainder filled in from reference TRBV19 and TRBJ1-6): DGGITQSPKYLFRKEGQNVTLSCEQNLNHDAMYWYRQDPGQGLRLIYYSQIVNDFQKGDIAEGYSVSREKKESFPLTVTSAQKNPTAFYLCASSRGQYYNSPLHFGNGTRLTVT.

The V and J genes are TRBV27 and TRBJ2-7; possibly TRBD2 for D (6 bases). The CDR3 is 15 amino acids. Germline-derived CDR1 and CDR2 are MNHEY and SMNVEV (reference sequence). V was trimmed by 6 bases and J by 5 bases, leaving 20 bases between them. The CDR3 protein is CASSPAPGEVHEQYF. DNA for the CDR3: TGTGCCAGCAGCCCAGCTCCCGGGGAGGTCCACGAGCAGTACTTC.

The rearrangement joins TRBV2 to TRBJ2-1; TRBD2 agrees at 10 bases. The CDR3 runs to 15 residues. V lost 1 base to trimming and J lost 5 bases; unmatched junction nucleotides: 2. The germline V gene encodes CDR1 SNHLY and CDR2 FYNNEI. CDR3 in DNA: TGTGCCAGCAGTGAAGTAGCGGGGGGCCACAATGAGCAGTTCTTC. It specifies CASSEVAGGHNEQFF.

The chain is built from TRBV4-1 and TRBJ2-1, with D perhaps TRBD1 (5 bases). Trimming took off 2 bases at V and 7 bases at J, with 9 bases between the two ends. The length of the CDR3 is 13 residues. The V gene's germline CDR1 is MGHRA and CDR2 YSYEKL. The DNA for the CDR3 is TGCGCCAGCAGCCAATTAAGGGGTAATGAGCAGTTCTTC. This encodes CASSQLRGNEQFF.

The CDR3 spells CASSLGRGSYEQYF. Here the CDR3 DNA reads TGTGCCAGCAGCTTAGGCAGGGGGTCTTACGAGCAGTACTTC. The rearrangement joins TRBV11-3 to TRBJ2-7; 7 nucleotides match TRBD1. Germline V gene data show CDR1 as SGHNT and CDR2 as YENEEA. After removal of 1 base from V and 4 bases from J, the junction contained 4 bases not matched to a gene. The length of the CDR3 is 14 residues. Together with reference TRBV11-3 and TRBJ2-7, the CDR3 gives the full variable domain: EAGVVQSPRYKIIEKKQPVAFWCNPISGHNTLYWYLQNLGQGPELLIRYENEEAVDDSQLPKDRFSAERLKGVDSTLKIQPAELGDSAVYLCASSLGRGSYEQYFGPGTRLTVT.